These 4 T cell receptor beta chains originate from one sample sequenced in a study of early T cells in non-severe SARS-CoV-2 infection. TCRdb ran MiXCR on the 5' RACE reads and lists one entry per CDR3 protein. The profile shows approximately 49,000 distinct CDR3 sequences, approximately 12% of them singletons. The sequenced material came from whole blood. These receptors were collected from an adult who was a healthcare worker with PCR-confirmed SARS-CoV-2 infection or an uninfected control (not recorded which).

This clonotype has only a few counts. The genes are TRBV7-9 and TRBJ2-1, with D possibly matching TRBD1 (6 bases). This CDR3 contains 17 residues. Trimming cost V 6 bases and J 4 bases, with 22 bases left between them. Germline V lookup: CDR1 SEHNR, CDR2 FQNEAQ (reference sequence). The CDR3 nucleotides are TGTGCCAGCAGGGAAACGCGGGCAGGGGTCTTATACAATGAGCAGTTCTTC. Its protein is CASRETRAGVLYNEQFF.

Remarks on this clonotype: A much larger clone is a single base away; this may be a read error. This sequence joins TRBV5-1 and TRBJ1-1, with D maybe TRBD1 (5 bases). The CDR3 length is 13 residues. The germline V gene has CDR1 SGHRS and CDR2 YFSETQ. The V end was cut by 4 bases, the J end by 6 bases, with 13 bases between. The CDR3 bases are TGCGCCAGCAGCCTCGGGACTAACCCTGAAGCTTTCTTT. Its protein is CASSLGTNPEAFF.

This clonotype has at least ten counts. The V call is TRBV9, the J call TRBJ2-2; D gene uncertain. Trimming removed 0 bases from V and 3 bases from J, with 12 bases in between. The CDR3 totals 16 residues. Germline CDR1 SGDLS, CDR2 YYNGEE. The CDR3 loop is CASSVALGSDTGELFF. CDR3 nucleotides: TGTGCCAGCAGCGTAGCTTTAGGGTCGGACACCGGGGAGCTGTTTTTT.

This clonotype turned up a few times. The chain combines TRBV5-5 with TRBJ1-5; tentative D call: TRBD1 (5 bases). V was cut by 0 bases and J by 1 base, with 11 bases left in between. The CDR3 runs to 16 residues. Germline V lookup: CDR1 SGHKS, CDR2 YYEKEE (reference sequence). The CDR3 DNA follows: TGTGCCAGCAGCTTGGGCCTGGGGGGAAGCAATCAGCCCCAGCATTTT. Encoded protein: CASSLGLGGSNQPQHF. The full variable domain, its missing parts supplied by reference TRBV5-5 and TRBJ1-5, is DAGVTQSPTHLIKTRGQQVTLRCSPISGHKSVSWYQQVLGQGPQFIFQYYEKEERGRGNFPDRFSARQFPNYSSELNVNALLLGDSALYLCASSLGLGGSNQPQHFGDGTRLSIL.